This T cell receptor (beta chain) was sequenced for a study of blood T cells in healthy people across ages. A J-beta primer mix and a sample-barcoded 5' primer were used in a second PCR of roughly 6 to 11 cycles. TCRdb redid the calling of the 5' RACE reads with MiXCR, one entry per CDR3 protein. The repertoire holds 1.5 million to 2 million distinct CDR3 sequences, with 28% as singletons. This clonotype was seen a few times. Trimming shortened V by 4 bases and J by 1 base, and 10 bases separated the two germline ends. The CDR3 runs to 14 residues. Germline CDR1 reads WSHSY; CDR2 reads SAAADI. The chain has TRBV10-2 and TRBJ1-1; the D is unclear. The sequence derives from a woman between 25 and 40 years old in good health. The sequencing input was blood. CDR3 nucleotide sequence: TGCGCCAGCAGTGGATCAAACAGGAACACTGAAGCTTTCTTT. The encoded protein is CASSGSNRNTEAFF.